This is a list of T cell receptor beta chains from one sample in a study of molecular identifiers for immune sequencing clone quantification. TCRdb itself ran the PCR reads through MiXCR, one entry per CDR3 protein. The profile covers about 510,000 distinct CDR3 sequences, with 20% to 25% appearing a single time and around 0.84% taken by the ten largest. Source material: naive CD8+ T cells from blood, with Jurkat cell RNA spiked in. The receptors were sampled from a human donor in good health. Some libraries in this study had Jurkat cell RNA spiked in. Both conserved end residues are trimmed from each CDR3.

j_call: TRBJ2-7; v_call: TRBV7-9; cdr3_aa: ASSLWGGEQY
j_call: TRBJ2-7; v_call: TRBV7-9; cdr3_aa: ASRGQSSYEQY
j_call: TRBJ2-5; v_call: TRBV6-4; cdr3_aa: ASSRTASGQETQY
j_call: TRBJ1-1; v_call: TRBV5-1; cdr3_aa: ASKGPDAEAF
j_call: TRBJ2-7; v_call: TRBV20-1; cdr3_aa: SARGLSGPSGRSSYEQY
j_call: TRBJ2-7; v_call: TRBV29-1; cdr3_aa: SVEVTGVGYEQY
j_call: TRBJ1-4; v_call: TRBV30; cdr3_aa: AWSSPGQLTTNEKLF
j_call: TRBJ2-5; v_call: TRBV18; cdr3_aa: ASSEEYRVHSGETQY
j_call: TRBJ2-4; v_call: TRBV28; cdr3_aa: AIPQGAAKNIQY
j_call: TRBJ2-7; v_call: TRBV4-1; cdr3_aa: ASSQPGTGLGSEQY
j_call: TRBJ2-3; v_call: TRBV7-6; cdr3_aa: ASSFAGGPLDTQY
j_call: TRBJ2-3; v_call: TRBV23-1; cdr3_aa: ASSQRATDTQY
j_call: TRBJ1-2; v_call: TRBV18; cdr3_aa: ASSPPPGAVEWTNYGYT
j_call: TRBJ2-7; v_call: TRBV24-1; cdr3_aa: ATSDGEGQY
j_call: TRBJ2-2; v_call: TRBV9; cdr3_aa: ASSVETSGKAGELF
j_call: TRBJ1-1; v_call: TRBV27; cdr3_aa: ASSLSTGYTEAF